The 16 T cell receptor beta chains given below trace back to one sample, sequenced in a study of shared clonotypes between healthy human individuals. Some clones are missing from TCRdb's copy, which holds only in-frame ones; the method was immunoSEQ multiplex PCR. Among 980,000 or so clones listed, more than 75% were seen once. The sequenced material came from memory CD4+ T cells sorted from blood. The subset denotes: CD45RA-negative fraction. The source of these receptors is a man younger than 35 in good health.

This chain uses TRBV4-1 with TRBJ1-6; tentatively, D is TRBD1 (6 bases). V was shortened by 1 base and J by 10 bases, with 14 bases between the two germline ends. This CDR3 comprises 15 residues. The V gene's germline CDR1 is MGHRA and CDR2 YSYEKL. The CDR3 region has the DNA TGCGCCAGCAGCCAAGGGGAGGGGGTAAACTCACCCCTCCACTTT. Its translation: CASSQGEGVNSPLHF.

On this clone: The identical CDR3 is also encoded by other nucleotide sequences in the sample. This CDR3 reads CASSPRRNTEAFF. The CDR3 DNA follows: TGTGCCAGCAGCCCCAGGAGGAACACTGAAGCTTTCTTT. The V gene is TRBV14, the J gene TRBJ1-1, with D unclear. CDR3 length: 13 amino acids. CDR1 is SGHDN and CDR2 is FVKESK in the germline V gene. The V end lost 4 bases, the J end lost 1 base, and 7 bases lay between the germline ends.

The chain employs TRBV5-1 and TRBJ1-2, with D possibly being TRBD1 (5 bases). Germline V lookup: CDR1 SGHRS, CDR2 YFSETQ. The CDR3 consists of 15 residues. Trimming left V 2 bases short and J 0 bases short, with 11 bases between. In nucleotides, the CDR3 is TGCGCCAGCAGCTTTGGGGCAGCTACTAACTATGGCTACACCTTC. Translated: CASSFGAATNYGYTF.

The rearrangement uses TRBV5-5 and TRBJ1-6, with no clear D. V dropped 5 bases and J dropped 3 bases, with 9 bases sitting between them. This CDR3 has 14 residues. The germline gives CDR1 SGHKS, CDR2 YYEKEE (reference sequence). The CDR3 spells CASRITVYNSPLHF. The CDR3 nucleotides read TGTGCCAGCAGAATTACAGTCTATAATTCACCCCTCCACTTT. The whole variable domain, filled in from reference TRBV5-5 and TRBJ1-6, reads DAGVTQSPTHLIKTRGQQVTLRCSPISGHKSVSWYQQVLGQGPQFIFQYYEKEERGRGNFPDRFSARQFPNYSSELNVNALLLGDSALYLCASRITVYNSPLHFGNGTRLTVT.

This rearrangement joins TRBV25-1 to TRBJ2-7, with 9 bases matching TRBD1. Germline V lookup: CDR1 MGHDK, CDR2 SYGVNS. CDR3 size: 13 residues. The V and J ends lost 8 bases and 2 bases, in that order; junction bases with no gene match: 4. CDR3 amino acids: CASLGQGTYEQYF. CDR3 coding DNA: TGTGCCAGCCTCGGACAGGGGACCTACGAGCAGTACTTC.

The table lists this clone with a count of one. The CDR3 reads CASSSTGLETQYF. For the CDR3, the DNA is TGTGCCAGCAGCTCAACAGGGCTCGAGACCCAGTACTTC. J is TRBJ2-5 and V is TRBV5-4, with D possibly being TRBD1 (6 bases). CDR1 is SGHNT, CDR2 YYREEE, per germline (reference sequence). This CDR3 is 13 amino acids long. V was shortened by 3 bases and J by 5 bases, with 11 bases between the two germline ends.

Points on this clone: This same CDR3 is encoded by further DNA sequences in the sample. The chain recombines TRBV7-2 with TRBJ2-7; D may correspond to TRBD1 or TRBD2 (6 bases each). Germline-derived CDR1 and CDR2 are SGHTA and FQGNSA. There are 15 residues in the CDR3. Trimming shortened V by 0 bases and J by 0 bases, and 9 bases separated the two germline ends. CDR3 sequence (DNA): TGTGCCAGCAGCTTAGCGAGGGGGGTCTCCTACGAGCAGTACTTC. The encoded protein is CASSLARGVSYEQYF.

V usage is TRBV5-1 and J usage is TRBJ1-2, with D possibly being TRBD1 (5 bases). Trimming removed 4 bases from V and 0 bases from J, with 16 bases in between. The CDR3 covers 16 residues. The germline gives CDR1 SGHRS, CDR2 YFSETQ. Here the CDR3 DNA reads TGCGCCAGCAGCGTAGGGCGGGGGACTACTAACTATGGCTACACCTTC. It is translated as CASSVGRGTTNYGYTF.

The J gene is TRBJ2-7, the V gene TRBV7-2; D gene unclear. The V and J ends lost 4 bases and 0 bases respectively, with 16 bases between them. This CDR3 is built from 16 residues. CDR1 is SGHTA and CDR2 is FQGNSA in the germline V gene. The CDR3 loop reads CASSSRAAALSYEQYF. In DNA, the CDR3 is TGTGCCAGCAGCTCTAGGGCGGCGGCGCTCTCCTACGAGCAGTACTTC.

The rearrangement uses TRBV30 and TRBJ2-3, with 8 bases aligning to TRBD2. Germline lookup yields CDR1 GTSNPN and CDR2 SVGIG (reference sequence). This CDR3 comprises 14 residues. Unmatched junction bases numbered 5, after V lost 2 bases and J lost 4 bases. The CDR3 loop reads CAWSRGGQADTQYF. In DNA, the CDR3 is TGTGCCTGGAGTCGGGGGGGTCAGGCAGATACGCAGTATTTT.

This chain links TRBV10-3 with TRBJ1-6; 9 bases are shared with TRBD1. J lost 5 bases, V lost 10 bases, and 3 bases had no gene match. This CDR3 is built from 13 residues. Germline CDR1 reads ENHRY; CDR2 reads SYGVKD. CDR3 protein: CATRTGDNSPLHF. As DNA, the CDR3 is TGTGCCACCAGGACAGGGGATAATTCACCCCTCCACTTT.

The chain has TRBV5-1 and TRBJ1-1; 7 bases line up with TRBD1. Germline lookup yields CDR1 SGHRS and CDR2 YFSETQ. The CDR3 spans 13 residues. The junction had 7 bases not matched to a gene; V was cut back by 6 bases and J by 5 bases. CDR3 in DNA: TGCGCCAGCAACGAACAGGGGTCTACTGAAGCTTTCTTT. Protein product: CASNEQGSTEAFF.

The rearrangement joins TRBV5-5 to TRBJ2-3, with D tentatively TRBD2 (5 bases). V was pared by 4 bases and J by 5 bases, with 17 bases between. Germline V CDR1 and CDR2: SGHKS, YYEKEE (reference sequence). This CDR3 region has 15 residues. The CDR3 here is CASSLPVGARDTQYF. For the CDR3, the DNA is TGTGCCAGCAGCCTCCCCGTGGGAGCGAGAGATACGCAGTATTTT.

There are many counts of this clone. This CDR3 is also generated by other DNA sequences in the sample. The chain uses TRBV7-8 and TRBJ2-2, with TRBD2 as a possible D gene (5 bases). V gave up 1 base and J gave up 0 bases, with 9 bases separating them. The CDR3 is made up of 16 amino acids. CDR1 is SGHVS, CDR2 FQNEAQ, per germline. CDR3 sequence (DNA): TGTGCCAGCAGCTTAGTAGCGACGGCGAACACCGGGGAGCTGTTTTTT. Translated: CASSLVATANTGELFF.

This clone was observed a few times. This sequence joins TRBV7-2 and TRBJ2-7, with D unclear. The CDR3 extends over 14 amino acids. In germline, CDR1 is SGHTA, CDR2 FQGNSA. V dropped 5 bases and J dropped 3 bases, with 14 bases sitting between them. The CDR3 protein is CASSLNRQGYEQYF. DNA for the CDR3: TGTGCCAGCAGCCTAAACCGGCAAGGCTACGAGCAGTACTTC.

As to this clone: At the DNA level, this CDR3 is encoded by other sequences in the same sample as well. This chain uses TRBV2 with TRBJ1-5; D unresolved. The germline V gene has CDR1 SNHLY and CDR2 FYNNEI. Trimming stripped 4 bases from V and 6 bases from J, with 7 bases between. The CDR3 contains 12 residues. CDR3 sequence reads: CASSAGGQPQHF. In nucleotides, the CDR3 is TGTGCCAGCAGTGCTGGAGGTCAGCCCCAGCATTTT.